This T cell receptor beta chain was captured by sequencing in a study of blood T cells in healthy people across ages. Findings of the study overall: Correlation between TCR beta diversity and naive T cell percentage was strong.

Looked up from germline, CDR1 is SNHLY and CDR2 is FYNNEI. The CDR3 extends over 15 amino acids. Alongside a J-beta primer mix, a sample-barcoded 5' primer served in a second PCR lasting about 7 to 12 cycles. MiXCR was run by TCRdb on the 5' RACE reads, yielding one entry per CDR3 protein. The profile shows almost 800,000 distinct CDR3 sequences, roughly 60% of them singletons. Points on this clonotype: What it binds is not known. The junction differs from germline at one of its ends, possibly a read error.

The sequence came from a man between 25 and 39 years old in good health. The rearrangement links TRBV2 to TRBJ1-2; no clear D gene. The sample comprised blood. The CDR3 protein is CSSYSQREADYGYTF. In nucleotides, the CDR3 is TGTTCCAGCTACTCGCAACGGGAGGCAGACTATGGCTACACCTTC.